The present TCR beta chain was sequenced within a study of cytomegalovirus exposure and HLA in healthy donors. Study overall: In an early release, HLA-typed donors contributed about 79 million unique TCR sequences.

Primers: 60 Vbeta forward and 13 Jbeta reverse. Some clones are missing from TCRdb's copy, which holds only in-frame ones; the method was immunoSEQ multiplex PCR. The sample holds roughly 95,000 clones, roughly four fifths seen once. Sequencing was performed on PBMCs. The sequence derives from a man aged 25 to 40 in good health and CMV-seropositive.

CDR3 bases: TGTGCCAGCAGCGTAGGTAGCCCGGATACGCAGTATTTT. Protein sequence: CASSVGSPDTQYF. The chain carries TRBV9 and TRBJ2-3; D unresolved. V lost 0 bases and J lost 6, with 8 bases in between. CDR1 and CDR2 from the germline V gene are SGDLS and YYNGEE. This CDR3 is built from 13 residues.